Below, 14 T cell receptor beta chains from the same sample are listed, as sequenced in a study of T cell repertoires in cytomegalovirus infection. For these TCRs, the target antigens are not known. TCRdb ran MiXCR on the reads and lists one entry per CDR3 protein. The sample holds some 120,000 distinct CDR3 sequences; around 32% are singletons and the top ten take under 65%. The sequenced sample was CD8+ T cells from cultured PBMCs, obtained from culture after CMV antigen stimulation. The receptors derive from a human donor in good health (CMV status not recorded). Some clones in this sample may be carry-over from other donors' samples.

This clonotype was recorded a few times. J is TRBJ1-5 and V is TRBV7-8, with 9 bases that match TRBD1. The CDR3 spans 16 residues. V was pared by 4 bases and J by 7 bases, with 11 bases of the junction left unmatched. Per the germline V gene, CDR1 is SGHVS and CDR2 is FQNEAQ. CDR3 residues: CASSSHSGQGTQPQHF. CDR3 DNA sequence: TGTGCCAGCAGCTCACATTCGGGACAGGGAACCCAGCCCCAGCATTTT.

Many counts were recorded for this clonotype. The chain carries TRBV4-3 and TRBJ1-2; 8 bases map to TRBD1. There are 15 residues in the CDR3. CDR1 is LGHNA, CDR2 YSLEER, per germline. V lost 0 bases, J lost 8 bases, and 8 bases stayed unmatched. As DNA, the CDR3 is TGCGCCAGCAGCCAAGAAGGACAGGGTCTTTCCGGCTACACCTTC. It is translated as CASSQEGQGLSGYTF.

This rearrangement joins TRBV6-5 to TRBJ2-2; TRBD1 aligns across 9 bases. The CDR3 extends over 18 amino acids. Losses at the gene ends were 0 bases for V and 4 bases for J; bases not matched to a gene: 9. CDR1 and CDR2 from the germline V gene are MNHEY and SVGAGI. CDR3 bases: TGTGCCAGCAGTTACTCGGTAGGGACAGGGCGGATCACCGGGGAGCTGTTTTTT. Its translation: CASSYSVGTGRITGELFF.

As DNA, the CDR3 is TGTGCCAGCAGCTTAAGTTCTCGGGGGGGAGCGACCCAGTACTTC. Translation: CASSLSSRGGATQYF. This chain links TRBV7-2 with TRBJ2-5; 8 bases are a match to TRBD2. The trim removed 2 bases at V and 7 bases at J, leaving 9 bases unmatched. CDR3 length: 15 amino acids. The germline gives CDR1 SGHTA, CDR2 FQGNSA.

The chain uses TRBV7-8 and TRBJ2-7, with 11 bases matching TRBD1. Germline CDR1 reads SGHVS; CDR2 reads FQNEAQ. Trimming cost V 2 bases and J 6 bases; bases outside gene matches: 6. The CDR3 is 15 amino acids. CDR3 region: CASSLPPGTGGEQYF. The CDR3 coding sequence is TGTGCCAGCAGCTTACCGCCCGGGACAGGGGGCGAGCAGTACTTC. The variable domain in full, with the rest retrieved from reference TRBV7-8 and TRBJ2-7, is GAGVSQSPRYKVAKRGQDVALRCDPISGHVSLFWYQQALGQGPEFLTYFQNEAQLDKSGLPSDRFFAERPEGSVSTLKIQRTQQEDSAVYLCASSLPPGTGGEQYFGPGTRLTVT.

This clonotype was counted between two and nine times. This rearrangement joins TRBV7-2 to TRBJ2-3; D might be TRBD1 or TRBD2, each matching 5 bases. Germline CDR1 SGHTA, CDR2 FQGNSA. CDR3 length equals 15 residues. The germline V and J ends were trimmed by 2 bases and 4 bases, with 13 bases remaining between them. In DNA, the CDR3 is TGTGCCAGCAGCTTATATGGGGGTGTCGCAGATACGCAGTATTTT. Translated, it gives CASSLYGGVADTQYF.

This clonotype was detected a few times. DNA for the CDR3: TGTGCCAGCAGTGCCTTAGGGGGGGGCGCAGATACGCAGTATTTT. Translation: CASSALGGGADTQYF. The chain is built from TRBV7-3 and TRBJ2-3, with a tentative D call TRBD2 (7 bases). The CDR3 is 15 residues long. The V end lost 6 bases, the J end lost 4 bases, and 17 bases lay between the germline ends. Germline lookup yields CDR1 SGHTA and CDR2 FQGTGA.

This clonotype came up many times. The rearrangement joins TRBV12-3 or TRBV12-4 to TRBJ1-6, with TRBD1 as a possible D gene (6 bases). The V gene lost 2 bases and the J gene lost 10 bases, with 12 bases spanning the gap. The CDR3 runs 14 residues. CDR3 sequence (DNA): TGTGCCAGCAGTTTAACGGGGGGCCAATCACCCCTCCACTTT. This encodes CASSLTGGQSPLHF.

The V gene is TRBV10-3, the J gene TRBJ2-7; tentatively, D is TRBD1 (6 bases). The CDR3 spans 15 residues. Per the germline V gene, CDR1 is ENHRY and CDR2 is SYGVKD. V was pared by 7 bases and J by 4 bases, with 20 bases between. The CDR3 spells CAINDPDNRAYEQYF. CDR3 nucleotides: TGTGCCATCAATGACCCAGACAACAGGGCTTACGAGCAGTACTTC.

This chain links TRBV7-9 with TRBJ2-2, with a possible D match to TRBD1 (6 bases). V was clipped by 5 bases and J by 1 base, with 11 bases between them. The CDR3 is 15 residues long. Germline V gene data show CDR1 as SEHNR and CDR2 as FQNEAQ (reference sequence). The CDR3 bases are TGTGCCAGCAGCCGGCAAGGGGGGAACACCGGGGAGCTGTTTTTT. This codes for CASSRQGGNTGELFF.

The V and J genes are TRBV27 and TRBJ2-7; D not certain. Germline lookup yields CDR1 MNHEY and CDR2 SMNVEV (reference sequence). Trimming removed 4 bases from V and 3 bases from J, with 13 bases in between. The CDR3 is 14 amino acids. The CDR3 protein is CASSSVGGFYEQYF. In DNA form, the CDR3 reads TGTGCCAGCAGTTCGGTGGGCGGCTTCTACGAGCAGTACTTC.

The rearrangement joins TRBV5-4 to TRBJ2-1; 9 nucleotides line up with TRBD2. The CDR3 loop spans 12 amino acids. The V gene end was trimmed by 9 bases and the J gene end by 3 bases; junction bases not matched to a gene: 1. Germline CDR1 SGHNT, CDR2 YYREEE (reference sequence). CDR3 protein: CATSGVYNEQFF. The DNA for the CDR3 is TGTGCCACTAGCGGGGTCTACAATGAGCAGTTCTTC.

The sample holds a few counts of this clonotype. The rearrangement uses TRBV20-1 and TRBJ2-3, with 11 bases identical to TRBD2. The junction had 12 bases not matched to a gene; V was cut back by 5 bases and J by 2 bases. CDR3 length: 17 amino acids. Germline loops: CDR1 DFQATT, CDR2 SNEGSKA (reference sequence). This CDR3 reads CSAPAPGLAAHTDTQYF. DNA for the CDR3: TGCAGTGCTCCGGCGCCGGGACTAGCGGCTCACACAGATACGCAGTATTTT.

The CDR3 sequence: CASSFRPRGNEQFF. The CDR3 DNA reads as TGTGCCAGCAGTTTTCGCCCCAGGGGAAATGAGCAGTTCTTC. This chain connects TRBV27 to TRBJ2-1, with D maybe TRBD1 (6 bases). The V end was cut by 3 bases, the J end by 7 bases, with 13 bases between. The CDR3 runs 14 residues. Germline CDR1 reads MNHEY; CDR2 reads SMNVEV (reference sequence).